One sample yielded the 21 T cell receptor beta chains listed below, sequenced in a study of immune cell composition in non-small cell lung cancer. This table comes from immunoSEQ multiplex PCR, and its TCRdb copy is limited to in-frame clones, with some not included. The sample contains more than 11,000 clones, approximately 84% of which appear only once. Material for sequencing was lung tumor tissue. These receptors came from a human donor with non-small cell lung cancer.

The chain employs TRBV7-9 and TRBJ2-7; D is possibly TRBD1 (6 bases). Deletions cut 2 bases from V and 0 bases from J, with 8 bases between. This CDR3 has 14 residues. Per the germline V gene, CDR1 is SEHNR and CDR2 is FQNEAQ (reference sequence). For the CDR3, the DNA is TGTGCCAGCAGCTTAACAGGGAGCTCCTACGAGCAGTACTTC. Translated: CASSLTGSSYEQYF.

The chain combines TRBV7-2 with TRBJ1-5, with a weak D call TRBD1 (6 bases). Germline V gene lookup returns CDR1 SGHTA and CDR2 FQGNSA. Trimming cost V 3 bases and J 5 bases, with 11 bases left between them. This CDR3 has 14 residues. The DNA of the CDR3 is TGTGCCAGCAGCTTGAATACAGGGTATCAGCCCCAGCATTTT. Translating it yields CASSLNTGYQPQHF.

The chain has TRBV27 and TRBJ2-1, with TRBD2 matching 8 bases. The germline V gene has CDR1 MNHEY and CDR2 SMNVEV (reference sequence). CDR3 length: 16 residues. V was pared by 2 bases and J by 1 base, with 4 bases of the junction left unmatched. CDR3 residues: CASSLIPGGSYNEQFF. The CDR3 DNA reads as TGTGCCAGCAGTTTAATTCCGGGAGGGTCCTACAATGAGCAGTTCTTC.

This sequence joins TRBV28 and TRBJ2-3, with 8 positions matching TRBD2. V dropped 4 bases and J dropped 6; count of bases not matched to a gene: 9. The germline gives CDR1 MDHEN, CDR2 SYDVKM. CDR3 length equals 15 residues. Written as DNA, the CDR3 is TGTGCCAGCAGTTCACAATTCGGGACTAGGGATACGCAGTATTTT. This codes for CASSSQFGTRDTQYF.

This sequence joins TRBV10-2 and TRBJ2-7; D might be TRBD2 (6 bases). The germline V gene has CDR1 WSHSY and CDR2 SAAADI. The CDR3 consists of 13 residues. V was shortened by 4 bases and J by 3 bases, with 10 bases between the two germline ends. The CDR3 reads CASSAGLHYEQYF. The CDR3 coding sequence is TGCGCCAGCAGTGCGGGACTGCACTACGAGCAGTACTTC.

CDR3 bases: TGCAGCGTCCCTCTAAGCGGGAGTACCTACGAGCAGTACTTC. The encoded protein is CSVPLSGSTYEQYF. The chain links TRBV29-1 to TRBJ2-7; 8 bases are shared with TRBD2. The junction had 9 bases not matched to a gene; V was cut back by 6 bases and J by 2 bases. CDR1 is SQVTM and CDR2 is ANQGSEA in the germline V gene. The CDR3 is 14 amino acids.

V gene TRBV30 combines with J gene TRBJ2-3, with no clear D. V was pared by 4 bases and J by 5 bases, with 19 bases between. Germline CDR1 is GTSNPN and CDR2 is SVGIG (reference sequence). The CDR3 consists of 15 residues. CDR3 protein: CAWTRSATFGDTQYF. CDR3 coding DNA: TGTGCCTGGACCCGCTCCGCCACTTTCGGAGATACGCAGTATTTT.

This chain joins TRBV5-1 and TRBJ2-2; TRBD2 matches 10 bases. CDR3 length: 16 residues. From germline, CDR1 is SGHRS and CDR2 YFSETQ. J gave up 4 bases and V 3 bases, and 6 bases lay outside the gene matches. CDR3: CASSSPGLARTGELFF. The CDR3 nucleotides are TGCGCCAGCAGCTCCCCGGGACTAGCGCGCACCGGGGAGCTGTTTTTT.

The chain couples TRBV28 to TRBJ1-2, with TRBD1 identical over 7 bases. Germline-derived CDR1 and CDR2 are MDHEN and SYDVKM. V was clipped by 5 bases and J by 4 bases; unmatched bases: 7. The CDR3 spans 14 residues. DNA of the CDR3: TGTGCCAGCAGTCCCCCGGGACAGATCTATGGCTACACCTTC. This encodes CASSPPGQIYGYTF.

The chain is built from TRBV28 and TRBJ2-4; the match to TRBD2 covers 9 bases. CDR3 size: 16 residues. With V trimmed by 5 bases and J by 0 bases, 5 bases remained unmatched. Germline CDR1 and CDR2: MDHEN and SYDVKM. The CDR3 coding sequence is TGTGCCAGCAGTAGTAGCGGGAGCCTAGCCAAAAACATTCAGTACTTC. Amino acids: CASSSSGSLAKNIQYF.

This clone turned up a few times. The V gene is TRBV4-2, the J gene TRBJ2-7, with D perhaps TRBD2 (6 bases). The V end was cut by 1 base, the J end by 6 bases, with 13 bases between. The CDR3 totals 14 residues. Germline loops: CDR1 LGHNA, CDR2 YNFKEQ. Here the CDR3 DNA reads TGTGCCAGCAGCCAAGTAACGGGAGATTCCGAGCAGTACTTC. Residues: CASSQVTGDSEQYF.

The V call is TRBV9, the J call TRBJ2-3, with TRBD2 matching 11 bases. V was pared by 0 bases and J by 6 bases, with 3 bases of the junction left unmatched. CDR3 length: 15 amino acids. Germline V gene lookup returns CDR1 SGDLS and CDR2 YYNGEE. CDR3 DNA: TGTGCCAGCAGCGTAGGGTTAGCGGGAGGGGATACGCAGTATTTT. Protein: CASSVGLAGGDTQYF.

The chain has TRBV5-1 and TRBJ2-1; TRBD2 is a possible D gene (5 bases). The CDR3 spans 15 residues. Germline V lookup: CDR1 SGHRS, CDR2 YFSETQ. V lost 0 bases to trimming and J lost 1 base, with 8 bases between them. CDR3 bases: TGCGCCAGCAGCTTGGACGGAGGATCCTACAATGAGCAGTTCTTC. Protein: CASSLDGGSYNEQFF.

This rearrangement joins TRBV28 to TRBJ1-1; 8 bases line up with TRBD1. Trimming at V came to 5 bases and at J to 12 bases, leaving 11 bases not matched to a gene. Germline CDR1 is MDHEN and CDR2 is SYDVKM. The CDR3 totals 13 residues. The CDR3 region has the DNA TGTGCCAGCAGTCCCGTCCGGACAGGGTCAACTTTCTTT. Translated: CASSPVRTGSTFF. Variable domain in full (rest from reference TRBV28 and TRBJ1-1): DVKVTQSSRYLVKRTGEKVFLECVQDMDHENMFWYRQDPGLGLRLIYFSYDVKMKEKGDIPEGYSVSREKKERFSLILESASTNQTSMYLCASSPVRTGSTFFGQGTRLTVV.

In regard to this clone: One end of the junction is discordant with germline, which a read error may explain. The genes are TRBV7-7 and TRBJ2-5; 8 nucleotides align to TRBD2. The CDR3 sequence is 14 residues long. Germline CDR1 and CDR2: SSHAT and FNYEAQ (reference sequence). In DNA, the CDR3 is TGTGCTAGCAGCCCCGGGGGGGGGCGAGAGACCCAGTACTTC. It encodes CASSPGGGRETQYF. The full variable domain, with the rest looked up from reference TRBV7-7 and TRBJ2-5, is GAGVSQSPRYKVTKRGQDVTLRCDPISSHATLYWYQQALGQGPEFLTYFNYEAQPDKSGLPSDRFSAERPEGSISTLTIQRTEQRDSAMYRCASSPGGGRETQYFGPGTRLLVL.

V gene TRBV5-1 combines with J gene TRBJ2-2, with TRBD1 identical over 8 bases. The CDR3 is 14 amino acids. Germline lookup yields CDR1 SGHRS and CDR2 YFSETQ. After removal of 8 bases from V and 2 bases from J, the junction contained 5 bases not matched to a gene. Here the CDR3 DNA reads TGCGCCAGTGAAGCAGGGGGCAACACCGGGGAGCTGTTTTTT. Amino acids: CASEAGGNTGELFF.

The chain recombines TRBV7-8 with TRBJ2-3; TRBD2 is a possible D gene (6 bases). CDR3 size: 15 residues. The ends were cut back, 6 bases at V and 0 bases at J, with 13 bases in the middle. In germline, CDR1 is SGHVS, CDR2 FQNEAQ. For the CDR3, the DNA is TGTGCCAGCAGGGAATGGGGGACTAGCACAGATACGCAGTATTTT. Translated, it gives CASREWGTSTDTQYF.

The rearrangement links TRBV27 to TRBJ2-7, with D perhaps being TRBD1 or TRBD2 (5 bases each). Trimming left V 7 bases short and J 4 bases short, with 17 bases between. Germline V gives CDR1 MNHEY, CDR2 SMNVEV (reference sequence). The CDR3 is 14 amino acids. This CDR3 reads CASTGVGPDYEQYF. DNA for the CDR3: TGTGCCAGCACTGGCGTGGGACCCGATTACGAGCAGTACTTC.

Only one count was recorded for this clone. The chain uses TRBV6-1 and TRBJ2-1, with 11 bases that match TRBD2. CDR1 and CDR2 (germline): MNHNS, SASEGT. V lost 8 bases, J lost 3 bases, and 6 bases stayed unmatched. This CDR3 region has 15 residues. CDR3 sequence: CASQSGLAVYNEQFF. DNA of the CDR3: TGTGCCAGCCAATCGGGACTAGCGGTCTACAATGAGCAGTTCTTC.

The chain joins TRBV5-4 to TRBJ1-2; 8 positions match TRBD1. The CDR3 spans 16 residues. The V gene's germline CDR1 is SGHNT and CDR2 YYREEE (reference sequence). V dropped 4 bases and J dropped 5; count of bases not matched to a gene: 13. In nucleotides, the CDR3 is TGTGCCAGCAGCCCTTGGCAGGGGACAGGTGGATATGGCTACACCTTC. This codes for CASSPWQGTGGYGYTF.

The V gene is TRBV7-3, the J gene TRBJ1-6, with TRBD1 matching over 7 bases. The trim removed 4 bases at V and 7 bases at J, leaving 10 bases unmatched. This CDR3 contains 16 residues. Germline CDR1 is SGHTA and CDR2 is FQGTGA. The CDR3 DNA reads as TGTGCCAGCAGCTCAGGGGGAGGCTGGGAGAATTCACCCCTCCACTTT. It encodes CASSSGGGWENSPLHF.